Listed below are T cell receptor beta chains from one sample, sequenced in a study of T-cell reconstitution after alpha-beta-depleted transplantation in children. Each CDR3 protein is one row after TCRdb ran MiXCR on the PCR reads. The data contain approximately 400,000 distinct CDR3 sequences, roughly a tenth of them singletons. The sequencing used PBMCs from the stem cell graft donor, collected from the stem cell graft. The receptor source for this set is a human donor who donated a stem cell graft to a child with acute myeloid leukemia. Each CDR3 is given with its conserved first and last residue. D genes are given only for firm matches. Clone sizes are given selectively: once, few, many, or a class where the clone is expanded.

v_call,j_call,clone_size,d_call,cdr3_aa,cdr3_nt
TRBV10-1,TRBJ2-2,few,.,CASSEIGDGELFF,TGCGCCAGCAGTGAGATTGGGGACGGGGAGCTGTTTTTT
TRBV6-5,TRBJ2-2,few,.,CASSSPPIIRGELFF,TGTGCCAGCAGTTCCCCCCCGATAATCCGGGGGGAGCTGTTTTTT
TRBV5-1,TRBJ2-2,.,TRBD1,CASSFRDRETGELFF,TGCGCCAGCAGCTTCCGGGACAGGGAAACCGGGGAGCTGTTTTTT
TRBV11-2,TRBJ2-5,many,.,CASSLMGRGRGVETQYF,TGTGCCAGCAGCTTAATGGGGCGAGGCAGGGGCGTAGAGACCCAGTACTTC
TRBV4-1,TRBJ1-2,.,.,CASSQVPVSDGYTF,TGCGCCAGCAGCCAAGTGCCGGTGTCTGACGGCTACACCTTC
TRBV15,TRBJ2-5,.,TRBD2,CATSRGISGGRRETQYF,TGTGCCACCAGCAGAGGGATTAGCGGGGGTAGGAGAGAGACCCAGTACTTC
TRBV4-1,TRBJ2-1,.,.,CASSPAGVNNEQFF,TGCGCCAGCAGCCCAGCCGGGGTCAACAATGAGCAGTTCTTC
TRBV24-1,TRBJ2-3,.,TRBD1,CATSDRDRGPGDTQYF,TGTGCCACCAGTGACCGGGACAGGGGGCCGGGAGATACGCAGTATTTT
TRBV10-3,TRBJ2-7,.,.,CAITIGDEQYF,TGTGCCATCACCATTGGGGACGAGCAGTACTTC
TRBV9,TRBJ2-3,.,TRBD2,CASSAWPAGGSGDTQYF,TGTGCCAGCAGCGCCTGGCCAGCGGGAGGATCAGGAGATACGCAGTATTTT
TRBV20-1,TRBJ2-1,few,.,CSAWTVLKDNEQFF,TGCAGTGCATGGACGGTATTGAAGGACAATGAGCAGTTCTTC
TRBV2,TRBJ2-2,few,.,CASSDTTNTGELFF,TGTGCCAGCAGTGACACTACGAACACCGGGGAGCTGTTTTTT
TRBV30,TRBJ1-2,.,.,CAWNGQTYGYTF,TGTGCCTGGAACGGACAGACCTATGGCTACACCTTC
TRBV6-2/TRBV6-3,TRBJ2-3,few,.,CASSYAVPGEDTDTQYF,TGTGCCAGCAGTTACGCGGTCCCGGGGGAGGATACAGATACGCAGTATTTT
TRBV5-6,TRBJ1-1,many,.,CASSFTGEAFF,TGTGCCAGCAGCTTTACAGGTGAAGCTTTCTTT
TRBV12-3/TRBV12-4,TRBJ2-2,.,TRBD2,CASSRLALTPGELFF,TGTGCCAGCAGCAGACTAGCGTTAACTCCCGGGGAGCTGTTTTTT
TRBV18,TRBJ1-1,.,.,CASSIGAMNTEAFF,TGTGCCAGCTCAATCGGGGCCATGAACACTGAAGCTTTCTTT
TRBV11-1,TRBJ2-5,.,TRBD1,CASSKGAGETQYF,TGTGCCAGCAGCAAGGGGGCAGGGGAGACCCAGTACTTC
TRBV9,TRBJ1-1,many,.,CASSAGWGADTEAFF,TGTGCCAGCAGCGCCGGGTGGGGGGCCGACACTGAAGCTTTCTTT
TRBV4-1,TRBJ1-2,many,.,CASSQDPGTHYGYTF,TGCGCCAGCAGCCAAGATCCCGGGACTCACTATGGCTACACCTTC
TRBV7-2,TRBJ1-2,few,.,CASSLARTANYGYTF,TGTGCCAGCAGCTTAGCCCGGACAGCTAACTATGGCTACACCTTC
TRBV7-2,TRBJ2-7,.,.,CASSPRRGTGTYEQYF,TGTGCCAGCAGCCCCCGCCGGGGAACGGGTACCTACGAGCAGTACTTC
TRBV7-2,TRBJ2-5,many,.,CGNLETQYF,TGTGGAAACCTTGAGACCCAGTACTTC
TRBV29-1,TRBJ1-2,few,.,CSVVSGYTF,TGCAGCGTTGTTTCTGGCTACACCTTC
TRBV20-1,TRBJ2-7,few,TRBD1,CSASSGTGAYEQYF,TGCAGTGCTTCCTCCGGGACAGGGGCCTACGAGCAGTACTTC
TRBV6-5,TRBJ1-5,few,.,CASSYRGPVKDQPQHF,TGTGCCAGCAGTTACCGAGGCCCGGTAAAGGATCAGCCCCAGCATTTT
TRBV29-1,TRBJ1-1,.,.,CSVDTGRFVTEAFF,TGCAGCGTTGACACAGGGCGGTTCGTAACTGAAGCTTTCTTT
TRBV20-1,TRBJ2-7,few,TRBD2,CSAYGTGGPLEQYF,TGCAGTGCGTACGGGACGGGAGGGCCCCTCGAGCAGTACTTC
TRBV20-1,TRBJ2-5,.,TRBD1,CSARGTGRYETQYF,TGCAGTGCTAGGGGGACAGGGAGATATGAGACCCAGTACTTC
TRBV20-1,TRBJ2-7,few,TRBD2,CSAIAGGVPLEQYF,TGCAGTGCAATAGCGGGAGGGGTCCCTCTCGAGCAGTACTTC
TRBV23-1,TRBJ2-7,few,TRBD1,CASMSGQGSHEQYF,TGCGCCAGCATGTCGGGACAGGGTAGTCACGAGCAGTACTTC
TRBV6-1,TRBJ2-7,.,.,CASSPVGESNYEQYF,TGTGCCAGCAGCCCGGTGGGGGAAAGTAATTACGAGCAGTACTTC
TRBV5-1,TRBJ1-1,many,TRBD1,CASSEGQGGTEAFF,TGTGCCAGCAGCGAGGGACAGGGTGGCACTGAAGCTTTCTTT
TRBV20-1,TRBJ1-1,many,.,CSARDLAEAFF,TGCAGTGCTAGAGATCTCGCTGAAGCTTTCTTT
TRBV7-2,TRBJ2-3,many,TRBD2,CASSLGAGGKDTQYF,TGTGCCAGCAGCTTAGGAGCGGGGGGAAAAGATACGCAGTATTTT
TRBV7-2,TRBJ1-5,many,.,CASSLSGLYSNQPQHF,TGTGCCAGCAGCTTAAGCGGGTTATATAGCAATCAGCCCCAGCATTTT
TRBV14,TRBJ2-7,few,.,CASSHGQPLGQYF,TGTGCCAGCAGCCACGGACAGCCTCTCGGGCAGTACTTC
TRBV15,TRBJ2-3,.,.,CATSREGGFRTDTQYF,TGTGCCACCAGCAGGGAAGGAGGGTTTCGCACAGATACGCAGTATTTT
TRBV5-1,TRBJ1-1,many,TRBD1,CASSLAGGPGQGAKTEAFF,TGCGCCAGCAGCTTAGCGGGGGGGCCGGGACAGGGGGCAAAGACTGAAGCTTTCTTT
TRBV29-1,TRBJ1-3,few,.,CSVALDSGNTIYF,TGCAGCGTTGCGTTGGACTCTGGAAACACCATATATTTT
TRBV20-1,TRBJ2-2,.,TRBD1,CSARDPRTGHTGELFF,TGCAGTGCTAGAGATCCCCGGACAGGGCATACCGGGGAGCTGTTTTTT
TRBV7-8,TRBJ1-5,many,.,CASSPGRRGTNQPQHF,TGTGCCAGCAGCCCAGGAAGGAGAGGTACCAATCAGCCCCAGCATTTT
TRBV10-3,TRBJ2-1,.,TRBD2,CAIRLAGASNEQFF,TGTGCCATCAGGCTAGCGGGGGCCTCAAATGAGCAGTTCTTC
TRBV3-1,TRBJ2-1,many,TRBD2,CASSPSGGANEQFF,TGTGCCAGCAGCCCCAGCGGGGGGGCTAATGAGCAGTTCTTC
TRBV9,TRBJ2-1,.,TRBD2,CASSVGVGGYNEQFF,TGTGCCAGCAGCGTAGGTGTCGGGGGGTACAATGAGCAGTTCTTC
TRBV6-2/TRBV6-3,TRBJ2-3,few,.,CASSYGETDTQYF,TGTGCCAGCAGTTACGGAGAGACAGATACGCAGTATTTT
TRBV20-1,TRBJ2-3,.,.,CSAPPQTDTQYF,TGCAGTGCTCCACCTCAAACAGATACGCAGTATTTT
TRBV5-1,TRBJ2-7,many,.,CASSLGGSAYEQYF,TGCGCCAGCAGCTTGGGAGGGTCCGCCTACGAGCAGTACTTC
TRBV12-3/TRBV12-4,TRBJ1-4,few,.,CASSLDTRQAGGEKLFF,TGTGCCAGCAGTTTAGATACTCGACAGGCGGGCGGTGAAAAACTGTTTTTT
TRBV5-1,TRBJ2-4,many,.,CASSLAGDIQYF,TGCGCCAGCAGCTTGGCGGGGGACATTCAGTACTTC
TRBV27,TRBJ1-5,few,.,CASSLLGGNQPQHF,TGTGCCAGCAGTTTACTAGGGGGAAATCAGCCCCAGCATTTT
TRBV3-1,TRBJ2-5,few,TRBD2,CASSQESGTSAKIGETQYF,TGTGCCAGCAGCCAGGAGTCCGGGACTAGCGCCAAAATTGGGGAGACCCAGTACTTC
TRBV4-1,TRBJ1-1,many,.,CASSQDDRNTEAFF,TGCGCCAGCAGCCAAGACGACCGGAACACTGAAGCTTTCTTT
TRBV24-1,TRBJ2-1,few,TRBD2,CATGQGTSGVGEQFF,TGTGCCACCGGACAAGGGACTAGCGGGGTCGGGGAGCAGTTCTTC
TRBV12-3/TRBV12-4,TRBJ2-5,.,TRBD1,CASSSSGQGFGETQYF,TGTGCCAGCAGTTCCTCGGGACAGGGGTTCGGAGAGACCCAGTACTTC
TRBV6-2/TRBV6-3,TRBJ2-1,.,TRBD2,CASRTSGLGRREQFF,TGTGCCAGCAGAACTAGCGGCTTAGGGAGGCGTGAGCAGTTCTTC
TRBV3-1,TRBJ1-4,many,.,CASFDTTNEKLFF,TGTGCCAGCTTTGACACAACTAATGAAAAACTGTTTTTT
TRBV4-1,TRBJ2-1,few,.,CASSQGAGMDNEQFF,TGCGCCAGCAGCCAAGGGGCAGGGATGGACAATGAGCAGTTCTTC
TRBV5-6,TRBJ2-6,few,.,CASSFTVSGANVLTF,TGTGCCAGCAGCTTTACTGTCTCTGGGGCCAACGTCCTGACTTTC
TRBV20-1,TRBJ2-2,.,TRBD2,CSARDRMIAGVVGELFF,TGCAGTGCTAGAGATCGCATGATAGCGGGAGTGGTCGGGGAGCTGTTTTTT